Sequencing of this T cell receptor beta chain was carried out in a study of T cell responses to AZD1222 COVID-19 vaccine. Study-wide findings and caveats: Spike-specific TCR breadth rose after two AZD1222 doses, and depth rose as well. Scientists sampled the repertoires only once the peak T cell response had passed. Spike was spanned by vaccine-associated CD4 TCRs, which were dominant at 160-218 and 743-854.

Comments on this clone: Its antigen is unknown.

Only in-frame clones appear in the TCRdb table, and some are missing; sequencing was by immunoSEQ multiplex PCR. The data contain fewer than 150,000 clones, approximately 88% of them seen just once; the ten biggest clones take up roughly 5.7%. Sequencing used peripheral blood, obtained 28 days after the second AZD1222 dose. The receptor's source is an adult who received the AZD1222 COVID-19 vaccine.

The CDR3 region is CASNTGQSNQPQHF. The CDR3 DNA sequence: TGTGCCAGCAACACGGGACAGAGCAATCAGCCCCAGCATTTT. The chain links TRBV7-9 to TRBJ1-5, with TRBD1 matching 7 bases. CDR1 and CDR2 (germline): SEHNR, FQNEAQ (reference sequence). This CDR3 has 14 residues. Trimming removed 7 bases from V and 1 base from J; junction bases left unmatched: 4.